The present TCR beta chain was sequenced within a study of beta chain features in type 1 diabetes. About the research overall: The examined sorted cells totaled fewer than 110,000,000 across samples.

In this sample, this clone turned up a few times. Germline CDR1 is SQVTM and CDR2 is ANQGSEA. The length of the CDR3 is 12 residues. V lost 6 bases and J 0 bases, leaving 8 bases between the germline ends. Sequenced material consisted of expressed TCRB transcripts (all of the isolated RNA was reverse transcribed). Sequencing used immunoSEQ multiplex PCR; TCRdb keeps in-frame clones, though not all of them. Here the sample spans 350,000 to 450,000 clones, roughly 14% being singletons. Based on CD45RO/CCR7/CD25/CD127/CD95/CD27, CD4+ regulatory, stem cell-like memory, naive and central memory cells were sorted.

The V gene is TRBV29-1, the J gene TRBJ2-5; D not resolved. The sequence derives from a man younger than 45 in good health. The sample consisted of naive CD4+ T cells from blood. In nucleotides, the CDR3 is TGCAGCGTAAAGACGGACCAAGAGACCCAGTACTTC. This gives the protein CSVKTDQETQYF.